Described below is a single TCR beta chain sequence and its context. The sample originates from a study of blood T cell repertoires in COVID-19. Trimming left V 2 bases short and J 4 bases short, with 17 bases between. The length of the CDR3 is 17 residues. CDR1 and CDR2 (germline): MGHRA, YSYEKL. The data were produced by immunoSEQ multiplex PCR, yet TCRdb's version contains in-frame clones alone and is incomplete. The data hold approximately 190,000 clones, with roughly 84% observed a single time. The sequence was collected from a woman under 40 who had been exposed to COVID-19. The genes are TRBV4-1 and TRBJ1-4; D might be TRBD1 (6 bases). Sequencing input: PBMCs or T cells enriched from blood (not recorded which). CDR3 DNA: TGCGCCAGCAGCCAAATCCCGGATGAGGGGGATAATGAAAAACTGTTTTTT. This sequence encodes CASSQIPDEGDNEKLFF.